The 20 T cell receptor beta chains below come from one sample, sequenced in a study of shared clonotypes between healthy human individuals (dated by TCRdb to about 2020). Library method: the immunoSEQ multiplex PCR assay. Held by TCRdb, this immuneACCESS table contains in-frame sequences only and omits some clones. Under half of the omission traces to an unresolved V gene where checked; the cause of the rest is unknown. Counted in this sample were about 600,000 clones; about 96% of them appeared once. 0.045% to 0.07% of the sample lies in the top ten. Material for sequencing was naive CD4+ T cells sorted from blood. This specimen's cell subset or site label, interpreted: CD45RA+ positively selected. These receptors all come from a young woman in good health.

V and J are TRBV4-2 and TRBJ2-6; TRBD2 matches 14 bases. Germline loops: CDR1 LGHNA, CDR2 YNFKEQ. The CDR3 extends over 20 amino acids. V gave up 1 base and J gave up 3 bases; unmatched junction bases: 8. This CDR3 is CASSQVPGLAGGGGANVLTF. Written as DNA, the CDR3 is TGTGCCAGCAGCCAAGTTCCCGGACTAGCGGGAGGTGGTGGGGCCAACGTCCTGACTTTC.

The chain has TRBV6-1 and TRBJ1-2; 8 bases align to TRBD1. Per the germline V gene, CDR1 is MNHNS and CDR2 is SASEGT. The CDR3 has 14 residues. V lost 4 bases and J lost 4; bases outside the gene matches: 5. CDR3 DNA: TGTGCCAGCAGTGCTTGGGACAGGATCTATGGCTACACCTTC. The encoded protein is CASSAWDRIYGYTF.

The chain is built from TRBV6-1 and TRBJ1-5; D remains ambiguous. The V end lost 3 bases, the J end lost 0 bases, and 12 bases lay between the germline ends. The germline gives CDR1 MNHNS, CDR2 SASEGT. The CDR3 covers 16 residues. CDR3 coding DNA: TGTGCCAGCAGTGACTTCGGGCTCTATAGCAATCAGCCCCAGCATTTT. Translated, it gives CASSDFGLYSNQPQHF.

CDR3 protein: CASSPLGLSSQSGNTIYF. CDR3 DNA sequence: TGTGCCAGCAGTCCACTCGGACTGTCTTCTCAGTCTGGAAACACCATATATTTT. The gene calls are TRBV28 and TRBJ1-3, with unresolved D. Trimming shortened V by 5 bases and J by 1 base, and 21 bases separated the two germline ends. The CDR3 is made up of 18 amino acids. The V gene's germline CDR1 is MDHEN and CDR2 SYDVKM.

V is TRBV5-8 and J is TRBJ1-2; no clear D. V was trimmed by 0 bases and J by 9 bases, leaving 9 bases between them. Germline CDR1 reads SGHTS; CDR2 reads YDEGEE. The CDR3 is 12 residues long. CDR3 nucleotide sequence: TGTGCCAGCAGCTTGGCGGCTCGGAGCTACACCTTC. Encoded protein: CASSLAARSYTF. The complete variable domain, with remaining parts taken from reference TRBV5-8 and TRBJ1-2, reads EAGVTQSPTHLIKTRGQQATLRCSPISGHTSVYWYQQALGLGLQFLLWYDEGEERNRGNFPPRFSGRQFPNYSSELNVNALELEDSALYLCASSLAARSYTFGSGTRLTVV.

This chain uses TRBV7-8 with TRBJ1-5; D might be TRBD1 (5 bases). Germline V CDR1 and CDR2: SGHVS, FQNEAQ. Trimming took off 6 bases at V and 4 bases at J, with 13 bases between the two ends. The CDR3 is 14 amino acids. DNA of the CDR3: TGTGCCAGCAGTCGAGACAGCACGAATCAGCCCCAGCATTTT. Protein: CASSRDSTNQPQHF.

This chain connects TRBV5-1 to TRBJ2-5; 7 nucleotides match TRBD2. CDR3 size: 16 residues. The germline V gene has CDR1 SGHRS and CDR2 YFSETQ. V gave up 1 base and J gave up 1 base; unmatched junction bases: 7. CDR3 amino acids: CASSLYSGGSQETQYF. DNA for the CDR3: TGCGCCAGCAGCTTGTACTCGGGGGGTTCCCAAGAGACCCAGTACTTC.

The chain recombines TRBV29-1 with TRBJ2-5; 7 bases agree with TRBD2. The trim removed 7 bases at V and 4 bases at J, leaving 9 bases unmatched. The germline gives CDR1 SQVTM, CDR2 ANQGSEA. This CDR3 spans 13 amino acids. Here the CDR3 DNA reads TGCAGCGACCGTCGGGGGGAAGGAGAGACCCAGTACTTC. Protein sequence: CSDRRGEGETQYF.

As DNA, the CDR3 is TGTGCCAGCTCACTCGTTAGCACAGATACGCAGTATTTT. It is translated as CASSLVSTDTQYF. The chain links TRBV18 to TRBJ2-3, with D unresolved. There are 13 residues in the CDR3. The germline CDR1 and CDR2 sequences are KGHSH and LQKENI. V lost 4 bases to trimming and J lost 0 bases, with 5 bases between them.

The CDR3 sequence: CAIRKQGYEQYF. For the CDR3, the DNA is TGTGCCATCAGGAAACAGGGTTACGAGCAGTACTTC. The chain is built from TRBV10-3 and TRBJ2-5; D perhaps matches TRBD1 (6 bases). The J call may be in error: the DNA end matches TRBJ2-7 better. Germline-derived CDR1 and CDR2 are ENHRY and SYGVKD. CDR3 length: 12 residues.

The chain links TRBV5-1 to TRBJ2-2; D unresolved. Germline V CDR1 and CDR2: SGHRS, YFSETQ. V lost 2 bases and J lost 5, with 10 bases in between. This CDR3 is 14 amino acids long. The CDR3 sequence is CASSLPTVTGELFF. The CDR3 region has the DNA TGCGCCAGCAGCTTACCGACGGTTACCGGGGAGCTGTTTTTT.

V gene TRBV27 combines with J gene TRBJ1-5; D is ambiguous. Germline CDR1 reads MNHEY; CDR2 reads SMNVEV (reference sequence). CDR3 length: 13 amino acids. Trimming removed 1 base at V and 3 bases at J, with 4 bases between. DNA for the CDR3: TGTGCCAGCAGTTTATGGGTCAATCAGCCCCAGCATTTT. Translated, it gives CASSLWVNQPQHF.

This clone occurred once. CDR3 region: CASSTQGARGTDTQYF. For the CDR3, the DNA is TGTGCCAGCAGCACCCAGGGGGCGCGAGGCACAGATACGCAGTATTTT. This chain joins TRBV14 and TRBJ2-3; TRBD1 matches 8 bases. Germline lookup yields CDR1 SGHDN and CDR2 FVKESK. The CDR3 extends over 16 amino acids. The ends lost 5 bases at V and 1 base at J; junction bases unmatched: 8.

Regarding this clone: Other DNA sequences from this sample encode an identical CDR3 as well. This chain links TRBV5-1 with TRBJ1-5, with D uncertain. The CDR3 is 13 amino acids. Germline V gene data show CDR1 as SGHRS and CDR2 as YFSETQ. V was cut by 0 bases and J by 7 bases, with 8 bases left in between. CDR3 DNA sequence: TGCGCCAGCAGCTTGGGAGGCGGGCAGCCCCAGCATTTT. This encodes CASSLGGGQPQHF.

In this sample, this clone turned up once. CDR3 nucleotide sequence: TGTGCCAGTAGAGTGACAGGGATGAGCTCCTACAATGAGCAGTTCTTC. This translates into CASRVTGMSSYNEQFF. The chain recombines TRBV19 with TRBJ2-1; 7 bases align to TRBD1. There are 16 residues in the CDR3. Germline V gives CDR1 LNHDA, CDR2 SQIVND (reference sequence). After removal of 6 bases from V and 0 bases from J, the junction contained 8 bases not matched to a gene.

The genes are TRBV2 and TRBJ2-7, with 7 bases fitting TRBD1. V dropped 2 bases and J dropped 3; count of bases not matched to a gene: 4. Germline V CDR1 and CDR2: SNHLY, FYNNEI. This CDR3 is 14 amino acids long. This CDR3 is CASSETGDSYEQYF. CDR3 DNA: TGTGCCAGCAGTGAAACAGGGGACAGCTACGAGCAGTACTTC. Full variable domain (rest looked up from reference TRBV2 and TRBJ2-7): EPEVTQTPSHQVTQMGQEVILRCVPISNHLYFYWYRQILGQKVEFLVSFYNNEISEKSEIFDDQFSVERPDGSNFTLKIRSTKLEDSAMYFCASSETGDSYEQYFGPGTRLTVT.

The rearrangement joins TRBV6-5 to TRBJ2-1; 11 bases line up with TRBD2. CDR1 and CDR2 from the germline V gene are MNHEY and SVGAGI. The length of the CDR3 is 16 residues. The V segment lost 4 bases and the J segment 4 bases; nucleotides outside the gene matches: 6. CDR3 sequence (DNA): TGTGCCAGCAGTTTAGAGGGGACTAGCGGATACAATGAGCAGTTCTTC. Translation: CASSLEGTSGYNEQFF.

The chain is built from TRBV28 and TRBJ1-2; 9 bases agree with TRBD1. With 2 bases clipped from V and 7 bases from J, the junction kept 11 bases outside the gene matches. The CDR3 length is 16 residues. Germline V CDR1 and CDR2: MDHEN, SYDVKM. The CDR3 sequence is CASSLLQGASGGGYTF. In DNA form, the CDR3 reads TGTGCCAGCAGTTTACTACAGGGGGCCAGTGGTGGTGGCTACACCTTC.

The genes are TRBV5-1 and TRBJ2-1, with 11 bases that match TRBD2. Germline CDR1 is SGHRS and CDR2 is YFSETQ. Trimming took 2 bases from V and 9 from J; bases not matched to a gene: 4. The CDR3 is 14 residues long. CDR3 sequence: CASSFSGRELEQFF. CDR3 DNA: TGCGCCAGCAGCTTTAGCGGGAGGGAGCTTGAGCAGTTCTTC.

The chain is built from TRBV6-1 and TRBJ1-5; the D is unclear. The CDR3 loop spans 14 amino acids. CDR1 MNHNS and CDR2 SASEGT come from the germline V gene. V shed 5 bases and J shed 4 bases, with 12 bases lying between them. In DNA, the CDR3 is TGTGCCAGCAGTTTAAGTTATAATAATCAGCCCCAGCATTTT. Encoded protein: CASSLSYNNQPQHF.